This record concerns one T cell receptor beta chain sequence. Its antigen is as yet unknown. These data are taken from a study of response to subunit inactivated influenza vaccine. The V gene's germline CDR1 is MNHEY and CDR2 SVGEGT. The CDR3 runs to 14 residues. The V end was cut by 3 bases, the J end by 5 bases, with 12 bases between. TCRdb ran MiXCR on the RT-PCR reads and lists one entry per CDR3 protein. The table shows over 650,000 distinct CDR3 sequences, with about 18% occurring only once. Study-level points and caveats: Only a handful of new T cells, the authors suggested, are recruited with each seasonal influenza vaccination.

The source material was PBMCs from blood, sampled around 5 days after vaccination. The chain links TRBV6-2 or TRBV6-3 to TRBJ2-3, with D perhaps matching TRBD2 (6 bases). The receptor comes from a man aged 45 to 65 who received an inactivated influenza vaccine. In DNA, the CDR3 is TGTGCCAGCAGTTATCCGGGAGTGGGAGATACGCAGTATTTT. This gives the protein CASSYPGVGDTQYF.